The rows below give T cell receptor beta chains drawn from one sample of a study of CD8 T cells in ankylosing spondylitis. TCRdb called the 5' RACE reads again in MiXCR, with one record for every CDR3 protein. The sample lists some 250,000 distinct CDR3 sequences, more than 20% occurring once. The sequenced sample consisted of blood, either unsorted or a sorted T cell fraction (not recorded which). All receptors derive from a male donor with ankylosing spondylitis or in good health (not recorded which). The CDR3 runs from the conserved cysteine through the conserved F or W. D genes are given only for firm matches.

V gene: TRBV7-9; D gene: -; J gene: TRBJ2-7; CDR3 protein: CASSSGRTYEQYF
V gene: TRBV24-1; D gene: -; J gene: TRBJ2-7; CDR3 protein: CATSLHSSYEQYF
V gene: TRBV10-2; D gene: TRBD1; J gene: TRBJ2-7; CDR3 protein: CASSSPGQASYEQYF
V gene: TRBV20-1; D gene: -; J gene: TRBJ2-3; CDR3 protein: CSARGGRGITDTQYF
V gene: TRBV7-8; D gene: -; J gene: TRBJ2-7; CDR3 protein: CASSLADTLLGYEQYF
V gene: TRBV10-3; D gene: -; J gene: TRBJ2-7; CDR3 protein: CATSRGRYYEQYF
V gene: TRBV20-1; D gene: TRBD2; J gene: TRBJ2-5; CDR3 protein: CSGLAGGLETQYF
V gene: TRBV20-1; D gene: -; J gene: TRBJ1-2; CDR3 protein: CSAREATLYGYTF
V gene: TRBV11-2; D gene: TRBD1; J gene: TRBJ2-2; CDR3 protein: CASSWDRGGTGELFF
V gene: TRBV10-3; D gene: -; J gene: TRBJ1-2; CDR3 protein: CAISERRGTDYGYTF
V gene: TRBV4-2; D gene: -; J gene: TRBJ2-1; CDR3 protein: CASSPQGGQGGNEQFF
V gene: TRBV20-1; D gene: -; J gene: TRBJ1-1; CDR3 protein: CSARVYAAGGAFF
V gene: TRBV29-1; D gene: -; J gene: TRBJ1-5; CDR3 protein: CSVVSGNQPQHF
V gene: TRBV20-1; D gene: -; J gene: TRBJ2-7; CDR3 protein: CSATPPDVSYEQYF
V gene: TRBV7-9; D gene: TRBD1; J gene: TRBJ1-1; CDR3 protein: CASSRPGQRAFF
V gene: TRBV3-1; D gene: -; J gene: TRBJ1-6; CDR3 protein: CASSFSGIGSPLHF
V gene: TRBV5-1; D gene: -; J gene: TRBJ1-1; CDR3 protein: CASSTWTENTEAFF
V gene: TRBV18; D gene: -; J gene: TRBJ2-5; CDR3 protein: CASSPLRGKETQYF
V gene: TRBV20-1; D gene: TRBD1; J gene: TRBJ1-1; CDR3 protein: CSARDLSGTGVTEAFF
V gene: TRBV29-1; D gene: TRBD2; J gene: TRBJ2-1; CDR3 protein: CSVQTSGAYNEQFF
V gene: TRBV12-3/TRBV12-4; D gene: -; J gene: TRBJ2-3; CDR3 protein: CASSAGGADTQYF
V gene: TRBV20-1; D gene: -; J gene: TRBJ2-7; CDR3 protein: CSERGFGAEQYF
V gene: TRBV4-2; D gene: TRBD2; J gene: TRBJ2-3; CDR3 protein: CASSQHSGSTDTQYF
V gene: TRBV30; D gene: TRBD1; J gene: TRBJ2-7; CDR3 protein: CAWSGWAGGYEQYF
V gene: TRBV7-9; D gene: -; J gene: TRBJ2-5; CDR3 protein: CASSRLGGWETQYF
V gene: TRBV7-7; D gene: -; J gene: TRBJ2-1; CDR3 protein: CASSHHRNPPNPKQFF
V gene: TRBV28; D gene: -; J gene: TRBJ1-3; CDR3 protein: CASSLTAGNTIYF
V gene: TRBV29-1; D gene: TRBD1; J gene: TRBJ1-2; CDR3 protein: CSVEQDHRGGYTF
V gene: TRBV10-3; D gene: -; J gene: TRBJ2-7; CDR3 protein: CAISDTQAYEQYF
V gene: TRBV28; D gene: -; J gene: TRBJ2-3; CDR3 protein: CASSFMSGLTLSADTQYF
V gene: TRBV12-3/TRBV12-4; D gene: -; J gene: TRBJ1-5; CDR3 protein: CASSPDPQRRNQPQHF
V gene: TRBV12-3/TRBV12-4; D gene: -; J gene: TRBJ2-5; CDR3 protein: CASGLWEETQYF
V gene: TRBV20-1; D gene: TRBD1; J gene: TRBJ2-7; CDR3 protein: CSASDRGGSHEQYF
V gene: TRBV20-1; D gene: TRBD2; J gene: TRBJ2-1; CDR3 protein: CSARSRTSGSYNEQFF
V gene: TRBV12-3/TRBV12-4; D gene: -; J gene: TRBJ2-3; CDR3 protein: CASSRASAYTDTQYF
V gene: TRBV6-1; D gene: TRBD1; J gene: TRBJ1-2; CDR3 protein: CASSIIGTADYGYTF
V gene: TRBV20-1; D gene: -; J gene: TRBJ1-6; CDR3 protein: CSASLGSPLHF
V gene: TRBV5-1; D gene: -; J gene: TRBJ1-4; CDR3 protein: CASSPGGNNEKLFF
V gene: TRBV5-1; D gene: -; J gene: TRBJ2-5; CDR3 protein: CASSGAGQETQYF
V gene: TRBV6-1; D gene: -; J gene: TRBJ2-2; CDR3 protein: CASVRTGELFF
V gene: TRBV4-2; D gene: TRBD2; J gene: TRBJ2-5; CDR3 protein: CASSPEGTSGGGGETQYF
V gene: TRBV6-5; D gene: TRBD1; J gene: TRBJ2-3; CDR3 protein: CASSYVGTGGGNTQYF
V gene: TRBV20-1; D gene: -; J gene: TRBJ1-1; CDR3 protein: CSAAGRSNTEAFF
V gene: TRBV6-1; D gene: TRBD1; J gene: TRBJ1-6; CDR3 protein: CASTPGTGGTPLHF
V gene: TRBV15; D gene: -; J gene: TRBJ2-4; CDR3 protein: CATSRGGASIAKNIQYF
V gene: TRBV29-1; D gene: -; J gene: TRBJ1-1; CDR3 protein: CSVGVAEAFF
V gene: TRBV12-3/TRBV12-4; D gene: -; J gene: TRBJ2-3; CDR3 protein: CASTLGGSTDTQYF
V gene: TRBV24-1; D gene: -; J gene: TRBJ2-1; CDR3 protein: CATSVGGAGNEQFF
V gene: TRBV7-9; D gene: TRBD1; J gene: TRBJ2-1; CDR3 protein: CASRKDRVGYNEQFF
V gene: TRBV10-1; D gene: TRBD1; J gene: TRBJ2-3; CDR3 protein: CASSRQGWGDTQYF
V gene: TRBV12-1; D gene: -; J gene: TRBJ2-1; CDR3 protein: CASRRDRVGENDEQFF
V gene: TRBV28; D gene: -; J gene: TRBJ2-1; CDR3 protein: CASSGTWRLFF
V gene: TRBV11-2; D gene: -; J gene: TRBJ2-7; CDR3 protein: CASSWGAGGYEQYF
V gene: TRBV7-9; D gene: -; J gene: TRBJ2-7; CDR3 protein: CASSLGREEQYF
V gene: TRBV11-2; D gene: -; J gene: TRBJ2-2; CDR3 protein: CASSLPAGSYTGELFF
V gene: TRBV29-1; D gene: -; J gene: TRBJ2-5; CDR3 protein: CSVRPKETQYF
V gene: TRBV29-1; D gene: TRBD1; J gene: TRBJ2-1; CDR3 protein: CSVFPGTGWYNEQFF
V gene: TRBV20-1; D gene: TRBD2; J gene: TRBJ2-7; CDR3 protein: CSARTSGVPYEQYF
V gene: TRBV12-3/TRBV12-4; D gene: -; J gene: TRBJ2-3; CDR3 protein: CASSSQGWVDTQYF
V gene: TRBV9; D gene: TRBD1; J gene: TRBJ2-3; CDR3 protein: CASGYRDRNTDTQYF